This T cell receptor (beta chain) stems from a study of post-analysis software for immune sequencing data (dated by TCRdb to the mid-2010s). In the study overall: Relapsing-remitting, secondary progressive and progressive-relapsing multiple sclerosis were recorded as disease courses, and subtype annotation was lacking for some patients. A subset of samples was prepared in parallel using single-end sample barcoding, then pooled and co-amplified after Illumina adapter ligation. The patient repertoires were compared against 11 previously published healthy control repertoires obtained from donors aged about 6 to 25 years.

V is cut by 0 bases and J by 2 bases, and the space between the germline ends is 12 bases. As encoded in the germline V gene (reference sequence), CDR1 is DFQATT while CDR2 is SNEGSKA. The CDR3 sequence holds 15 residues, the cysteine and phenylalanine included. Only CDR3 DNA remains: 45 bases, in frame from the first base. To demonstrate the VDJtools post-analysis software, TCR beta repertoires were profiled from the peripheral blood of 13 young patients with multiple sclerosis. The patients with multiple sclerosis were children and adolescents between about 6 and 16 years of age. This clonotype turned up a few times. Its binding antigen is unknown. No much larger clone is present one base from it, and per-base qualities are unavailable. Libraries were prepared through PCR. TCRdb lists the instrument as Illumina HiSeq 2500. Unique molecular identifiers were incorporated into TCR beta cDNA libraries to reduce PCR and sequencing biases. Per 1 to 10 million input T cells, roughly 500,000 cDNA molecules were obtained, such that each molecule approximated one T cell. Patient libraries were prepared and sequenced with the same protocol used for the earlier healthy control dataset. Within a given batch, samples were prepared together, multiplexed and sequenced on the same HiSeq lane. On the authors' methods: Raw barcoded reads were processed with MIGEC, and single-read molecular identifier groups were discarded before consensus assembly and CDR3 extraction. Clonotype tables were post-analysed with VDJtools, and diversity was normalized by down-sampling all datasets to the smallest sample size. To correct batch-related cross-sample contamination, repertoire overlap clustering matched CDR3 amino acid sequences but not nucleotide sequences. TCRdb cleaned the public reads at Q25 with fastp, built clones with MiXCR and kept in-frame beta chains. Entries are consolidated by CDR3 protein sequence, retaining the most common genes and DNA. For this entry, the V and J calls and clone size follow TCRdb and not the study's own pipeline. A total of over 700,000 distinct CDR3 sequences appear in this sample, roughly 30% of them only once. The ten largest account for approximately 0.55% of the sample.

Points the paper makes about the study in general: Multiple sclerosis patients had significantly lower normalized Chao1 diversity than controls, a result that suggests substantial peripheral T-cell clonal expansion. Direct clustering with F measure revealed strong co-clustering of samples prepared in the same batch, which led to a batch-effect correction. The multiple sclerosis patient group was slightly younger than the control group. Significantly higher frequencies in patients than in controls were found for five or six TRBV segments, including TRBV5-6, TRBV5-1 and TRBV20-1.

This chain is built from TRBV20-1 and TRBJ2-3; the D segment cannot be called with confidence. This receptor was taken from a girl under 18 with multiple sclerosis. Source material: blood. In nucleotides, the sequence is TGCAGTGCTAGAGATCGTAGCTTTTTCACAGATACGCAGTATTTT. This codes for CSARDRSFFTDTQYF.